This entry features one TCR beta chain sequence. This sample was taken from a study of blood T cell repertoires in COVID-19. Across the whole study: Researchers got acute and convalescent COVID-19 samples from the United States, Italy and Spain. T cells, B-cell-depleted T cells, or PBMCs supplied cDNA or gDNA.

V lost 3 bases to trimming and J lost 13 bases, with 12 bases between them. Germline CDR1 is MDHEN and CDR2 is SYDVKM. CDR3 length: 12 amino acids. Profiling relied on immunoSEQ multiplex PCR, and the TCRdb table lists in-frame clones only, not all of them. The sample consists of almost 300,000 clones, about 87% of them appearing once. The sequenced sample was peripheral blood. The V call is TRBV28, the J call TRBJ1-4; D is uncertain. The source is a man aged 65 to 79 with acute or convalescent COVID-19. CDR3: CASSLLFTLLFF. CDR3 bases: TGTGCCAGCAGTTTGTTGTTTACATTACTGTTTTTT. Looking up the rest from reference TRBV28 and TRBJ1-4 gives the full variable domain: DVKVTQSSRYLVKRTGEKVFLECVQDMDHENMFWYRQDPGLGLRLIYFSYDVKMKEKGDIPEGYSVSREKKERFSLILESASTNQTSMYLCASSLLFTLLFFGSGTQLSVL.